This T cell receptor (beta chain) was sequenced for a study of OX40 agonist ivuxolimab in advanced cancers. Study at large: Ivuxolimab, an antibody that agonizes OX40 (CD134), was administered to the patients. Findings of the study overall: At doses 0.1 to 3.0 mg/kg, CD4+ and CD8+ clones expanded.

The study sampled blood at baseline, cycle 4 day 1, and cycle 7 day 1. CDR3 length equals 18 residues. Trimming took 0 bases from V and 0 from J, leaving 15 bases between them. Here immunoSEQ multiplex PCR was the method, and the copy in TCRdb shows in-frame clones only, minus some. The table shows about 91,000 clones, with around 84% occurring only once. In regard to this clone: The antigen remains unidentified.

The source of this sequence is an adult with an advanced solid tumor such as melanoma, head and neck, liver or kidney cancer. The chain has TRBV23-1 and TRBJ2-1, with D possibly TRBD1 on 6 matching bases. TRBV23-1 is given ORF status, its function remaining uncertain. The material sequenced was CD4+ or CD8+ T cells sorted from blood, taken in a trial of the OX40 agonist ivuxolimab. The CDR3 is CASSQSYPTGSSYNEQFF. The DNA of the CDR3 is TGCGCCAGCAGTCAATCGTACCCCACAGGGAGCTCCTACAATGAGCAGTTCTTC.